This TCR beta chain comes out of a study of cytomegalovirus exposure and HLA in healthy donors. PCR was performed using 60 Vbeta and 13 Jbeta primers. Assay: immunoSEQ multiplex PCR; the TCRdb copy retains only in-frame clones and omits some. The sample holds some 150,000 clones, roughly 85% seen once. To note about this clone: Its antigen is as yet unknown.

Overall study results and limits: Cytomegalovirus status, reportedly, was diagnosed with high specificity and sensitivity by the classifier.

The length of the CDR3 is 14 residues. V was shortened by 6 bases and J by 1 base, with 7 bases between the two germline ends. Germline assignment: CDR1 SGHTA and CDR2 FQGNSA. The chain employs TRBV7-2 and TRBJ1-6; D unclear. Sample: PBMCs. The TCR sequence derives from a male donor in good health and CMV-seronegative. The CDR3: CASSFGSYNSPLHF. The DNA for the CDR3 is TGTGCCAGCAGTTTCGGGTCCTATAATTCACCCCTCCACTTT.